The clone carrying this T cell receptor (beta chain) was recorded only once. Its antigen remains unidentified. Isolation recovered at least 6 million PBMCs from every sample. This entry comes from a study of blood T cells in healthy people across ages. Overall study results and limits: A conclusive naive versus antigen-experienced comparison was prevented by the unsorted PBMCs.

Primed by a sample-barcoded 5' primer and a J-beta primer mix, a second PCR proceeded for roughly 7 to 11 cycles. Via MiXCR, TCRdb re-called the 5' RACE reads, giving one row per CDR3 protein. Of 850,000 to 1,000,000 distinct CDR3 sequences listed, around 46% are singletons. The TCR was taken from a man younger than 45 in good health. Sequences were obtained from blood.

The CDR3 spells CASSTPGTGSDEQYF. CDR3 sequence (DNA): TGTGCCAGCAGCACGCCCGGGACAGGTAGTGACGAGCAGTACTTC. The chain recombines TRBV7-2 with TRBJ2-7; 8 nucleotides align to TRBD1. There are 15 residues in the CDR3. The ends lost 5 bases at V and 5 bases at J; junction bases unmatched: 11. Germline V lookup: CDR1 SGHTA, CDR2 FQGNSA.